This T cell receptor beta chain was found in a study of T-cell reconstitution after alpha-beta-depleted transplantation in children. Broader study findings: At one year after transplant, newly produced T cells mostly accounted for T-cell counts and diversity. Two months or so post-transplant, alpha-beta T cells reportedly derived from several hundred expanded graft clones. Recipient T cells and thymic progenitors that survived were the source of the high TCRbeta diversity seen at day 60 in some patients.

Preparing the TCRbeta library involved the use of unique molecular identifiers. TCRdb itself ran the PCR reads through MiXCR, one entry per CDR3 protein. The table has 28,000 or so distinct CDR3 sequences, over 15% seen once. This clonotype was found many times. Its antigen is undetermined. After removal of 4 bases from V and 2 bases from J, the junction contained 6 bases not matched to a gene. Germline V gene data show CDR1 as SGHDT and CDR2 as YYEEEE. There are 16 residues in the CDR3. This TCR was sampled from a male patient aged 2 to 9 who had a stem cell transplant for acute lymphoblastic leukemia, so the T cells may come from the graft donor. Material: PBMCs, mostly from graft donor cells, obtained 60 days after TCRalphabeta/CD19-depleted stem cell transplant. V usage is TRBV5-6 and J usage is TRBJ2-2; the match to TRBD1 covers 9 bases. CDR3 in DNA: TGTGCCAGCAGCAGGCGGACAGGGGTAAACACCGGGGAGCTGTTTTTT. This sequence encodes CASSRRTGVNTGELFF.